This T cell receptor (beta chain) was retrieved from a study of blood T cell repertoires in COVID-19. Data came from immunoSEQ multiplex PCR; TCRdb stores just in-frame clones and leaves some out. There are some 300,000 clones in the sample; about 85% occur only once, and about 2% lies in the top ten. Germline loops: CDR1 SGHAT, CDR2 FQNNGV. The CDR3 extends over 16 amino acids. J lost 6 bases, V lost 3 bases, and 12 bases had no gene match. The TCR comes from a man aged 18 to 29 with active or convalescent COVID-19. V is TRBV11-2 and J is TRBJ2-3; 7 bases map to TRBD1. Input material: peripheral blood. CDR3 protein: CASSFLAPGGADTQYF. The CDR3 nucleotides read TGTGCCAGCAGCTTTCTTGCCCCAGGGGGAGCGGATACGCAGTATTTT.